Sequencing of this T cell receptor (beta chain) was carried out in a study of T cell responses to AZD1222 COVID-19 vaccine. The CDR3 runs 14 residues. CDR1 is MNHEY, CDR2 SVGEGT, per germline. V dropped 4 bases and J dropped 6 bases, with 15 bases sitting between them. TCRdb keeps only in-frame clones here, not all; method: immunoSEQ multiplex PCR. The sample shows 110,000 to 150,000 clones, about nine tenths of them seen only once. Sequences were derived from peripheral blood, sampled on day 0 of AZD1222 vaccination. The receptor was isolated from an adult in good health. The chain recombines TRBV6-2 or TRBV6-3 with TRBJ1-2; the D is unclear. The CDR3 spells CASSFDGSFNGYTF. In DNA form, the CDR3 reads TGTGCCAGCAGTTTTGACGGGAGCTTCAATGGCTACACCTTC.